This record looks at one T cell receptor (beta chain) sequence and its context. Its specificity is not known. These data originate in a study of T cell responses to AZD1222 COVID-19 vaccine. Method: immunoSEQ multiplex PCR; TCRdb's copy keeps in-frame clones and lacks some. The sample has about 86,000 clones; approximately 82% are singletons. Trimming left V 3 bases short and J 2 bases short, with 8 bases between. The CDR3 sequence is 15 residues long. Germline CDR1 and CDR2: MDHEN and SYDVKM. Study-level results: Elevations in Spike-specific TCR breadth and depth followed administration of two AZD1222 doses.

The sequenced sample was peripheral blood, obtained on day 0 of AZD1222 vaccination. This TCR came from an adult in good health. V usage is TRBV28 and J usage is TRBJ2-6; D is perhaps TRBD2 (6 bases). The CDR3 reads CASSLGEAGANVLTF. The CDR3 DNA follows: TGTGCCAGCAGTTTGGGGGAGGCTGGGGCCAACGTCCTGACTTTC.